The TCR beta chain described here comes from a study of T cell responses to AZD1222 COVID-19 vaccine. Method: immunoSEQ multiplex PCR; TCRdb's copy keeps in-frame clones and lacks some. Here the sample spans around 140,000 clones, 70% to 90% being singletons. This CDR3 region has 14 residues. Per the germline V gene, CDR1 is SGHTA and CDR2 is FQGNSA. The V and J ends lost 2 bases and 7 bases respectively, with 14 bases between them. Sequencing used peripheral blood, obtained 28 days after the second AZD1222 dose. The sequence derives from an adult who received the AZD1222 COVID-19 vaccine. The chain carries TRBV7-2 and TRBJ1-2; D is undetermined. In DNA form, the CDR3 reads TGTGCCAGCAGCTTAAGGAGGGAGACGCCTGGCTACACCTTC. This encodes CASSLRRETPGYTF. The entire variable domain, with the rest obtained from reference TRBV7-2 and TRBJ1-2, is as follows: GAGVSQSPSNKVTEKGKDVELRCDPISGHTALYWYRQSLGQGLEFLIYFQGNSAPDKSGLPSDRFSAERTGGSVSTLTIQRTQQEDSAVYLCASSLRRETPGYTFGSGTRLTVV.